The rows below give T cell receptor beta chains drawn from one sample of a study of blood T cells in healthy people across ages. Via MiXCR, TCRdb re-called the 5' RACE reads, giving one row per CDR3 protein. This sample yields 1.5 million to 2 million distinct CDR3 sequences, of which 25% to 30% are seen a single time; over 7% belongs to the top ten. The sample consisted of blood. The source of these receptors is a woman in her twenties or thirties in good health. CDR3s include the opening cysteine and the closing phenylalanine or tryptophan. The D gene is left open where the match is weak. Clone size is not always given. Where it is, it says once, few, many or a class for expanded clones.

CASRTRGAISYNEQFF | TGTGCCAGCAGGACTCGGGGGGCCATCTCCTACAATGAGCAGTTCTTC | TRBV12-3/TRBV12-4 | few | NA | TRBJ2-1
CSGLNDEQFF | TGCAGCGGCTTGAACGATGAGCAGTTCTTC | TRBV29-1 | many | NA | TRBJ2-1
CASSSLVGGEQFF | TGTGCCAGCAGCAGCTTAGTGGGAGGTGAGCAGTTCTTC | TRBV7-6 | many | NA | TRBJ2-1
CSARDPQPYGYTF | TGCAGTGCTAGAGATCCGCAGCCCTATGGCTACACCTTC | TRBV20-1 | many | NA | TRBJ1-2
CSADNGVDTEAFF | TGCAGTGCTGATAATGGGGTAGACACTGAAGCTTTCTTT | TRBV20-1 | NA | NA | TRBJ1-1
CASSAPGGNGQYF | TGTGCCAGCTCGGCCCCCGGAGGAAATGGGCAGTACTTC | TRBV2 | NA | NA | TRBJ2-7
CASSPNALGYTF | TGTGCCAGCAGCCCCAATGCTCTCGGCTACACCTTC | TRBV7-9 | NA | NA | TRBJ1-2
CASSWAQSRAGANVLTF | TGTGCCAGCAGCTGGGCACAGTCAAGGGCGGGGGCCAACGTCCTGACTTTC | TRBV7-2 | few | NA | TRBJ2-6
CASSMGWSYEQYF | TGTGCCAGCAGTATGGGGTGGTCCTACGAGCAGTACTTC | TRBV12-3/TRBV12-4 | NA | NA | TRBJ2-7
CASSFTRDERFF | TGTGCCAGCAGTTTTACTAGAGATGAGCGGTTCTTC | TRBV12-3/TRBV12-4 | NA | NA | TRBJ2-1
CSARGGGGTTEAFF | TGCAGTGCTAGAGGGGGAGGGGGCACCACTGAAGCTTTCTTT | TRBV20-1 | NA | TRBD1 | TRBJ1-1
CASSFRGAEPFYEQYF | TGCGCCAGCAGCTTTCGAGGAGCGGAGCCCTTCTACGAGCAGTACTTC | TRBV5-1 | many | NA | TRBJ2-7
CASIPPGGGMDSNQPQHF | TGCGCCAGCATCCCCCCAGGGGGGGGCATGGACTCCAATCAGCCCCAGCATTTT | TRBV5-1 | few | TRBD1 | TRBJ1-5
CSAKKGASRRDYNEQFF | TGCAGTGCAAAAAAGGGGGCTAGCCGAAGGGACTACAATGAGCAGTTCTTC | TRBV20-1 | many | TRBD1 | TRBJ2-1